This is a list of T cell receptor beta chains from one sample in a study of cytomegalovirus exposure and HLA in healthy donors. Clones were sequenced by immunoSEQ multiplex PCR, and TCRdb holds only the in-frame ones, with some missing. The repertoire holds 150,000 to 180,000 clones, with around 79% as singletons. The sample comprised PBMCs. All receptors come from a man aged 25-45 years in good health and CMV-seropositive. CDR3s include the opening cysteine and the closing phenylalanine or tryptophan.

v_call	j_call	cdr3_aa
TRBV29-1	TRBJ1-5	CSVEDLGGPQHF
TRBV11-3	TRBJ2-3	CASSSVWGGESTDTQYF
TRBV5-4	TRBJ1-1	CASSSSNTEAFF
TRBV27	TRBJ1-4	CASMEDSTNEKLFF
TRBV6-4	TRBJ2-2	CASSEGAETGELFF
TRBV5-6	TRBJ2-7	CASSLDFADSLYEQYF
TRBV6-6	TRBJ2-5	CASRTGAVSETQYF
TRBV29-1	TRBJ2-7	CSVEGRGSYEQYF
TRBV7-9	TRBJ1-1	CASRQAENTEAFF
TRBV18	TRBJ1-6	CASSPATGGLYSPLHF
TRBV5-1	TRBJ1-2	CASSLSLSYGYTF
TRBV2	TRBJ1-5	CASRKEGGQPQHF
TRBV29-1	TRBJ2-7	CSAVSGTGDPYEQYF
TRBV29-1	TRBJ1-4	CSAKPGEKLFF
TRBV5-4	TRBJ2-3	CASSLGSGSTDTQYF
TRBV2	TRBJ2-2	CASDTTGGVTGELFF
TRBV5-4	TRBJ2-2	CASSLGGPATGELFF
TRBV19	TRBJ2-7	CASSKAGVDEQYF
TRBV28	TRBJ2-2	CASSPPDRPGGVGELFF
TRBV10-3	TRBJ2-1	CAISASDTNEQFF
TRBV2	TRBJ2-7	CASSLQGKWEQYF
TRBV27	TRBJ2-3	CASKNPGQVLYF
TRBV10-3	TRBJ1-5	CATEPGDSNQPQHF
TRBV28	TRBJ2-1	CASGSYEQFF
TRBV2	TRBJ1-1	CASSRGTEAFF
TRBV10-3	TRBJ1-1	CAIRADRVGEAFF
TRBV27	TRBJ1-2	CASSLSIPDSVIYGYTF
TRBV7-2	TRBJ1-2	CASSQRGRGAGGAYGYTF
TRBV7-9	TRBJ1-2	CASSLDSLGGYTF
TRBV28	TRBJ1-2	CASSFSPPRGDGYTF
TRBV7-9	TRBJ1-4	CASSPDRAYEKLFF
TRBV2	TRBJ2-7	CASREGLAGSYEQYF
TRBV10-1	TRBJ1-1	CASSPGQNTEAFF
TRBV6-6	TRBJ1-2	CASSSPGGNYGYTF
TRBV7-3	TRBJ2-7	CASSASGTSYEQYF
TRBV4-2	TRBJ2-3	CASSQDLAVARDTQYF
TRBV6-1	TRBJ2-5	CASRAARGRGETQYF
TRBV5-6	TRBJ1-3	CASRGKLSGNTIYF
TRBV7-9	TRBJ2-5	CASSLASGRAREQYF
TRBV18	TRBJ1-2	CASSSDTNGYTF
TRBV27	TRBJ1-2	CASSPWAGVTSYGYTF
TRBV5-1	TRBJ1-2	CASSLEGTGYNGYTF
TRBV15	TRBJ1-2	CATSRDRGNYGYTF
TRBV11-2	TRBJ2-1	CASSTPRETNEQFF
TRBV5-1	TRBJ1-5	CASSLGQGGNQPQHF
TRBV11-3	TRBJ2-1	CASSRGGEQFF
TRBV5-3	TRBJ1-2	CARSFFRAGASFNYGYTF
TRBV9	TRBJ1-2	CASSERQGANYGYTF
TRBV6-6	TRBJ1-6	CASRSDRVDSPLHF
TRBV25-1	TRBJ2-7	CASSDIRAYEQYF
TRBV2	TRBJ2-5	CASSERASGQETQYF
TRBV27	TRBJ2-1	CASSLADRPPYNEQFF
TRBV30	TRBJ2-3	CAWIREADTQYF
TRBV7-7	TRBJ2-7	CASSLERGSEQYF
TRBV28	TRBJ2-7	CASSAGQGPYEQYF
TRBV2	TRBJ2-7	CASNLPGGEQYF